Listed below are T cell receptor beta chains from one sample, sequenced in a study of blood T cell repertoires in COVID-19. Some clones are missing from TCRdb's copy, which holds only in-frame ones; the method was immunoSEQ multiplex PCR. The sample lists 100,000 to 150,000 clones, over 60% occurring once. The sequencing sample was made of peripheral blood. All receptors derive from a woman aged 70-85 years with acute or convalescent COVID-19. Both conserved end residues are part of each CDR3. A D gene is named only where the DNA matches it firmly. Rows may omit the clone size; those that give it use once, few, many or a size class.

NA | TRBJ2-3 | TRBV11-2 | NA | TGTGCCAGCCGAAGGGCGGGCCCCACAGATACGCAGTATTTT | CASRRAGPTDTQYF
NA | TRBJ2-1 | TRBV6-5 | TRBD1 | TGTGCCAGCAGTTACTCCCCACAGGGGGCTACCGAACAGTTCTTC | CASSYSPQGATEQFF
many | TRBJ1-2 | TRBV5-1 | NA | TGCGCCAGCAGCTCTCAACAGGGAATGGATGGCTACACCTTC | CASSSQQGMDGYTF
NA | TRBJ1-2 | TRBV29-1 | NA | TGCAGCGTTGGGGGGCGGGATGGCTACACCTTC | CSVGGRDGYTF
NA | TRBJ2-7 | TRBV3-1/TRBV3-2 | NA | TGTGCCAGCAGCCAAGGGGGGCAGGAGCAGTACTTC | CASSQGGQEQYF
NA | TRBJ1-2 | TRBV28 | TRBD1 | TGTGCCAGCAGCCTGGGACAGGATGGGTACACCTTC | CASSLGQDGYTF
few | TRBJ2-7 | TRBV6-6 | TRBD1 | TGTGCCAGCAGCCTAGGGACAGCTTACGAGCAGTACTTC | CASSLGTAYEQYF
few | TRBJ2-3 | TRBV24-1 | NA | TGTGCCACCAGTGACCACCGGGACTTCACAGATACGCAGTATTTT | CATSDHRDFTDTQYF
NA | TRBJ1-4 | TRBV7-8 | NA | TGTGCCAGCAGCCGTACTGTGCGTAATGAAAAACTGTTTTTT | CASSRTVRNEKLFF
once | TRBJ2-7 | TRBV27 | NA | TGTGCCAGCAGTCAGTTCAGTGCCTACGAGCAGTACTTC | CASSQFSAYEQYF
NA | TRBJ2-7 | TRBV7-6 | NA | TGTGCCAGCAGCTTAGGAGGGACCTACGAGCAGTACTTC | CASSLGGTYEQYF
NA | TRBJ1-5 | TRBV28 | TRBD1 | TGTGCCAGCAGTTCGCGGGACAGGGGGCCGAGTCAGCCCCAGCATTTT | CASSSRDRGPSQPQHF
NA | TRBJ2-1 | TRBV5-1 | TRBD2 | TGCGCCAGCAGCTTGGCCGGGGCTAGCGGGATTTCCTACAATGAGCAGTTCTTC | CASSLAGASGISYNEQFF
NA | TRBJ2-1 | TRBV7-9 | NA | TGTGCCAGCAGCCCCGGGGGGCAGGGCCTGCTTGAGCAGTTCTTC | CASSPGGQGLLEQFF
NA | TRBJ1-1 | TRBV27 | NA | TGTGCCAGCAGTTCCAGCACTGAAGCTTTCTTT | CASSSSTEAFF
NA | TRBJ2-7 | TRBV29-1 | TRBD2 | TGCAGCACCCGGGAGGGGGACGAGCAGTACTTC | CSTREGDEQYF
NA | TRBJ1-2 | TRBV4-3 | NA | TGCGCCAGCAGCCAAGGAGGAGGCAACTATGGCTACACCTTC | CASSQGGGNYGYTF
NA | TRBJ1-5 | TRBV12-3/TRBV12-4 | NA | TGTGCCAGCAGTTTTCCGGGTAATCAGCCCCAGCATTTT | CASSFPGNQPQHF
NA | TRBJ1-2 | TRBV6-5 | TRBD1 | TGTGCCAGCAGCGCTCCGGGACAGGGCTACTATGGCTACACCTTC | CASSAPGQGYYGYTF
few | TRBJ1-6 | TRBV6-1 | NA | TGTGCCAGCAGTGAGGGACAAGGGGTTTCACCCCTCCACTTT | CASSEGQGVSPLHF
NA | TRBJ1-1 | TRBV6-5 | NA | TGTGCCAGCAGTTACCGAGGAGGGGTAAACACTGAAGCTTTCTTT | CASSYRGGVNTEAFF
NA | TRBJ2-3 | TRBV29-1 | TRBD1 | TGCAGCGCGCCCCTGGGACAGGGCACAGATACGCAGTATTTT | CSAPLGQGTDTQYF
once | TRBJ2-5 | TRBV7-2 | NA | TGTGCCAGCAGCTTAGGTGGCGATATAGGGGGGGCCCAGTACTTC | CASSLGGDIGGAQYF
NA | TRBJ1-2 | TRBV25-1 | TRBD1 | TGTGCCAGCAGTGGAATGGGACAGGGTGATGGCTACACCTTC | CASSGMGQGDGYTF
NA | TRBJ2-2 | TRBV25-1 | TRBD1 | TGTGCCAGCAGTAGGGGGCTGGCAGGGAACACCGGGGAGCTGTTTTTT | CASSRGLAGNTGELFF
NA | TRBJ2-1 | TRBV27 | TRBD2 | TGTGCCAGCCGTCTACCGGGACTAGCGGGAGGGCCCGATTTTTCCTACAATGAGCAGTTCTTC | CASRLPGLAGGPDFSYNEQFF
NA | TRBJ2-7 | TRBV7-8 | NA | TGTGCCAGCAGCTTATCGGTAGGGGTCCCCTTTTCCTACGAGCAGTACTTC | CASSLSVGVPFSYEQYF
NA | TRBJ2-6 | TRBV4-2 | NA | TGTGCCAGCAGCCAAGATCGGTTAGGGGGTGGTGGGGCCAACGTCCTGACTTTC | CASSQDRLGGGGANVLTF
NA | TRBJ2-7 | TRBV5-1 | NA | TGCGCCAGCAGCGTGGCGGGACAGAGTTACGAGCAGTACTTC | CASSVAGQSYEQYF
once | TRBJ2-7 | TRBV12-3/TRBV12-4 | TRBD2 | TGTGCCAACAGTGAGCGGGACCGTAACGAGCAGTACTTC | CANSERDRNEQYF
NA | TRBJ1-6 | TRBV7-2 | NA | TGTGCCAGCAGCTTAGAAAGGGGGTCACCCCTCCACTTT | CASSLERGSPLHF
NA | TRBJ2-6 | TRBV7-2 | TRBD2 | TGTGCCAGCAGCTTCCAAGCGGGAGGTTCTGGGGCCAACGTCCTGACTTTC | CASSFQAGGSGANVLTF
NA | TRBJ2-2 | TRBV4-1 | TRBD1 | TGCGCCAGCAGCCAAGCCCCCGGACAGGGGAACACCGGGGAGCTGTTTTTT | CASSQAPGQGNTGELFF
few | TRBJ1-3 | TRBV15 | NA | TGTGCCACCAGCAGAGACGGGGGACTCTCTGGAAACACCATATATTTT | CATSRDGGLSGNTIYF
NA | TRBJ1-5 | TRBV7-8 | NA | TGTGCCAGCAGCTTTGACAGACGACATCAGCCCCAGCATTTT | CASSFDRRHQPQHF
few | TRBJ1-1 | TRBV7-9 | NA | TGTGCCAGCAGCTTACAAGACAGACAGGCTTTCTTT | CASSLQDRQAFF